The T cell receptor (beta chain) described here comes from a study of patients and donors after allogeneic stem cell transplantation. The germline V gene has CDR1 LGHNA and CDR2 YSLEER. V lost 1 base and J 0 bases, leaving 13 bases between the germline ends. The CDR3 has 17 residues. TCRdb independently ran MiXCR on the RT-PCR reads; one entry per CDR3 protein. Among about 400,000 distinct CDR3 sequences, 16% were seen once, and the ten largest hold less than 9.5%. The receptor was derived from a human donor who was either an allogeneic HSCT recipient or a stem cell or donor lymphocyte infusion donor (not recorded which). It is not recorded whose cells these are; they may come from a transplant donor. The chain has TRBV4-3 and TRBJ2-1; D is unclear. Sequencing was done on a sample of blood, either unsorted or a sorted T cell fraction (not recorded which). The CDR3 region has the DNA TGCGCCAGCAGCCAAGCGCGAGTCTCGAGCTCCTACAATGAGCAGTTCTTC. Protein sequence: CASSQARVSSSYNEQFF.